This T cell receptor (beta chain) emerged from a study of T cells after somatic rescue of genetic block. Assay used: immunoSEQ multiplex PCR; TCRdb lists only in-frame clones, some missing. The sample lists tens of thousands of clones, 85% to 95% occurring once. The ends were cut back, 7 bases at V and 0 bases at J, with 7 bases in the middle. Germline CDR1 is LNHDA and CDR2 is SQIVND (reference sequence). The CDR3 is 13 residues long. This TCR derives from a man aged 35 to 55. The sequenced material came from peripheral blood mononuclear cells (PBMCs). The gene calls are TRBV19 and TRBJ2-1; D perhaps matches TRBD2 (6 bases). The DNA of the CDR3 is TGTGCCAGTACGCGGGACTCCTACAATGAGCAGTTCTTC. As protein: CASTRDSYNEQFF.